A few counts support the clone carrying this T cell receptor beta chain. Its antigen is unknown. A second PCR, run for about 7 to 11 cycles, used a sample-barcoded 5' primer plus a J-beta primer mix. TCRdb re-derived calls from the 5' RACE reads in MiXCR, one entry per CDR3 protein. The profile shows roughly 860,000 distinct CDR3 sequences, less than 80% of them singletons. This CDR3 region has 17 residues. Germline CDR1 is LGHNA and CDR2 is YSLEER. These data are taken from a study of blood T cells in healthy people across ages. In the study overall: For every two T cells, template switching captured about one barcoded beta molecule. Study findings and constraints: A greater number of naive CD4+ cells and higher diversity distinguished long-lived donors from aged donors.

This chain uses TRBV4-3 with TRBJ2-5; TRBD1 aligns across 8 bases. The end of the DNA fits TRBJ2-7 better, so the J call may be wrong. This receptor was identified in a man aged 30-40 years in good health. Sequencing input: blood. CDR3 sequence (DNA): TGCGCCAGCAGCCAAGATCCCCGAAGGCAGGGGGCAGGCGAGCAGTACTTC. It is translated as CASSQDPRRQGAGEQYF.